What follows are 31 T cell receptor beta chains derived from one specimen sequenced in a study of cytomegalovirus exposure and HLA in healthy donors. Amplification used 60 Vbeta primers and 13 Jbeta primers. The table came from immunoSEQ multiplex PCR; TCRdb's copy has only in-frame clones and leaves some out. The table lists approximately 100,000 clones, approximately 68% of them singletons. Input material: PBMCs. Receptors originate from a woman under 30 in good health and CMV-seropositive.

This chain connects TRBV15 to TRBJ2-1; 10 nucleotides agree with TRBD2. V lost 5 bases, J lost 7 bases, and 11 bases stayed unmatched. The CDR3 has 16 amino acids. CDR1 is LNHNV, CDR2 YYDKDF, per germline (reference sequence). The CDR3, as DNA: TGTGCCACCAGCCGGCCCGGGACTAGCGCCTTAAATGAGCAGTTCTTC. Translation gives CATSRPGTSALNEQFF. The complete variable domain, with remaining parts taken from reference TRBV15 and TRBJ2-1, reads DAMVIQNPRYQVTQFGKPVTLSCSQTLNHNVMYWYQQKSSQAPKLLFHYYDKDFNNEADTPDNFQSRRPNTSFCFLDIRSPGLGDTAMYLCATSRPGTSALNEQFFGPGTRLTVL.

This clone was recorded a few times. The chain couples TRBV27 to TRBJ2-3; TRBD1 matches at 10 bases. The CDR3 contains 16 residues. The junction had 13 bases not matched to a gene; V was cut back by 5 bases and J by 8 bases. In germline, CDR1 is MNHEY, CDR2 SMNVEV (reference sequence). This CDR3 is CASSRGDRGHLGTQYF. CDR3 nucleotide sequence: TGTGCCAGCAGTCGGGGGGACAGGGGCCACCTTGGTACGCAGTATTTT.

This clone is medium-sized within its sample. This sample also contains other DNA sequences that code for the same CDR3. The chain carries TRBV28 and TRBJ1-1; TRBD1 might be the D (6 bases). Deletions cut 8 bases from V and 0 bases from J, with 13 bases between. Per the germline V gene, CDR1 is MDHEN and CDR2 is SYDVKM. CDR3 length equals 14 residues. The CDR3 nucleotides are TGTGCCAGCGGGGAAACAGGGCTGAACACTGAAGCTTTCTTT. Residues: CASGETGLNTEAFF. The variable domain in full, with the rest retrieved from reference TRBV28 and TRBJ1-1, is DVKVTQSSRYLVKRTGEKVFLECVQDMDHENMFWYRQDPGLGLRLIYFSYDVKMKEKGDIPEGYSVSREKKERFSLILESASTNQTSMYLCASGETGLNTEAFFGQGTRLTVV.

The chain employs TRBV18 and TRBJ2-2; 8 nucleotides line up with TRBD1. This CDR3 has 15 amino acids. V lost 5 bases and J lost 5; bases outside the gene matches: 7. Looked up from germline, CDR1 is KGHSH and CDR2 is LQKENI. CDR3 DNA: TGTGCCAGCTCATCCTTGACAGGGGTGACCGGGGAGCTGTTTTTT. As protein: CASSSLTGVTGELFF. The whole variable domain, remainder taken from reference TRBV18 and TRBJ2-2, is NAGVMQNPRHLVRRRGQEARLRCSPMKGHSHVYWYRQLPEEGLKFMVYLQKENIIDESGMPKERFSAEFPKEGPSILRIQQVVRGDSAAYFCASSSLTGVTGELFFGEGSRLTVL.

The chain uses TRBV11-2 and TRBJ2-7; TRBD2 is a possible D gene (5 bases). This CDR3 region has 14 residues. V lost 6 bases and J lost 0, with 12 bases in between. Looked up from germline, CDR1 is SGHAT and CDR2 is FQNNGV. DNA of the CDR3: TGTGCCAGCAGTCGCGAGCGGCTCTCCTACGAGCAGTACTTC. Protein product: CASSRERLSYEQYF.

CDR3 region: CASSARAAGAGDNEQFF. CDR3 bases: TGCGCCAGCAGTGCTCGAGCAGCCGGTGCCGGGGACAATGAGCAGTTCTTC. This chain connects TRBV10-2 to TRBJ2-1; the D gene is possibly TRBD2 (5 bases). Germline V gives CDR1 WSHSY, CDR2 SAAADI. The CDR3 contains 17 residues. V gave up 4 bases and J gave up 5 bases, with 21 bases separating them.

The chain couples TRBV7-9 to TRBJ2-5, with TRBD1 matching 11 bases. CDR1 and CDR2 from the germline V gene are SEHNR and FQNEAQ (reference sequence). The CDR3 extends over 13 amino acids. The trim removed 4 bases at V and 7 bases at J, leaving 2 bases unmatched. The CDR3 nucleotides are TGTGCCAGCAGCTCCGGGACAGGGGGGACCCAGTACTTC. It codes for CASSSGTGGTQYF.

The sample holds one count of this clone. Mismatch with germline at one junction end may stem from a read error. This specimen includes other DNA sequences encoding the same CDR3. V is TRBV4-3 and J is TRBJ2-1; D perhaps matches TRBD2 (6 bases). This CDR3 region has 17 residues. CDR1 LGHNA and CDR2 YSLEER come from the germline V gene. CDR3 DNA: TGCGCCAGCAGCGAAGAAGGCCCTAGCGAGTCCTACAATGAGCAGTTCTTC. Encoded protein: CASSEEGPSESYNEQFF.

V usage is TRBV5-4 and J usage is TRBJ2-3; 10 bases align to TRBD1. The CDR3 sequence is 16 residues long. The junction had 2 bases not matched to a gene; V was cut back by 0 bases and J by 1 base. Germline CDR1 SGHNT, CDR2 YYREEE (reference sequence). The CDR3 spells CASSLGGQGGTDTQYF. The CDR3 DNA follows: TGTGCCAGCAGCTTGGGTGGACAGGGGGGCACAGATACGCAGTATTTT.

V usage is TRBV9 and J usage is TRBJ1-2, with D possibly matching TRBD1 (6 bases). This CDR3 is built from 13 residues. The V end lost 0 bases, the J end lost 8 bases, and 11 bases lay between the germline ends. CDR1 is SGDLS and CDR2 is YYNGEE in the germline V gene. The CDR3 region has the DNA TGTGCCAGCAGCGTAGAGGTTCAGGGGGGCTACACCTTC. It translates to CASSVEVQGGYTF.

This clone came up a few times. The gene calls are TRBV12-5 and TRBJ1-2, with TRBD1 matching 9 bases. V trimming: 3 bases; J trimming: 2 bases; junction bases outside the gene matches: 1. CDR3 length: 14 amino acids. Germline lookup yields CDR1 LGHNT and CDR2 FRNRAP. The CDR3 bases are TGTGCTAGTGGTTTTGACAGGGGGAACTATGGCTACACCTTC. The encoded protein is CASGFDRGNYGYTF.

The chain couples TRBV13 to TRBJ2-7, with D perhaps TRBD1 (6 bases). The CDR3 runs to 13 residues. Germline CDR1 is PRHDT and CDR2 is FYEKMQ (reference sequence). V lost 5 bases and J lost 4, with 12 bases in between. CDR3 nucleotide sequence: TGTGCCAGCAGCGCCAGGGGATTTTACGAGCAGTACTTC. It encodes CASSARGFYEQYF.

J is TRBJ1-2 and V is TRBV15, with TRBD1 identical over 7 bases. CDR1 and CDR2 (germline): LNHNV, YYDKDF (reference sequence). The CDR3 length is 14 residues. V lost 1 base to trimming and J lost 7 bases; unmatched junction nucleotides: 6. CDR3: CATSRAGTDAGYTF. For the CDR3, the DNA is TGTGCCACCAGCAGAGCCGGGACAGACGCTGGCTACACCTTC.

This sequence joins TRBV5-1 and TRBJ1-2, with TRBD1 matching 8 bases. The V gene's germline CDR1 is SGHRS and CDR2 YFSETQ. Trimming removed 0 bases from V and 0 bases from J; junction bases left unmatched: 4. The CDR3 length is 16 residues. The CDR3 loop is CASSLVLGQANYGYTF. The CDR3 region has the DNA TGCGCCAGCAGCTTGGTGTTGGGACAGGCTAACTATGGCTACACCTTC.

This clone was detected a few times. V gene TRBV7-6 combines with J gene TRBJ2-5; D possibly corresponds to TRBD1 (6 bases). The V end was cut by 1 base, the J end by 5 bases, with 20 bases between. CDR1 is SGHVS, CDR2 FNYEAQ, per germline. The CDR3 is made up of 17 amino acids. CDR3 loop: CASSLVSGGTTAETQYF. For the CDR3, the DNA is TGTGCCAGCAGCTTAGTCAGTGGGGGCACCACGGCGGAGACCCAGTACTTC.

The CDR3 loop is CASRVGRGMNTEAFF. CDR3 bases: TGTGCCAGCAGAGTAGGGCGGGGGATGAACACTGAAGCTTTCTTT. The rearrangement uses TRBV7-8 and TRBJ1-1; D is possibly TRBD1 (5 bases). Per the germline V gene, CDR1 is SGHVS and CDR2 is FQNEAQ. The CDR3 loop spans 15 amino acids. V was clipped by 6 bases and J by 0 bases, with 14 bases between them. The full variable domain, in which reference TRBV7-8 and TRBJ1-1 provide the parts outside the CDR3, is GAGVSQSPRYKVAKRGQDVALRCDPISGHVSLFWYQQALGQGPEFLTYFQNEAQLDKSGLPSDRFFAERPEGSVSTLKIQRTQQEDSAVYLCASRVGRGMNTEAFFGQGTRLTVV.

The chain employs TRBV27 and TRBJ2-7, with D tentatively TRBD2 (5 bases). The germline V gene has CDR1 MNHEY and CDR2 SMNVEV (reference sequence). V lost 0 bases and J lost 0, with 9 bases in between. The CDR3 length is 15 residues. The CDR3 nucleotides read TGTGCCAGCAGTTTATCTGTCGGGGTCTCCTACGAGCAGTACTTC. Translating it yields CASSLSVGVSYEQYF.

The chain employs TRBV2 and TRBJ1-5; D might be TRBD1 (6 bases). Looked up from germline, CDR1 is SNHLY and CDR2 is FYNNEI. Trimming cost V 6 bases and J 3 bases, with 9 bases left between them. The CDR3 covers 13 residues. This CDR3 reads CASSRGLNQPQHF. The CDR3 DNA reads as TGTGCCAGCAGCAGGGGCCTCAATCAGCCCCAGCATTTT.

J is TRBJ2-3 and V is TRBV9, with 10 bases matching TRBD1. The CDR3 loop spans 15 amino acids. The germline gives CDR1 SGDLS, CDR2 YYNGEE. The V and J ends lost 5 bases and 4 bases, in that order; junction bases with no gene match: 7. The DNA for the CDR3 is TGTGCCAGCAGTAAGTGGACAGGGGGGTCAGATACGCAGTATTTT. It yields the protein CASSKWTGGSDTQYF.

The rearrangement joins TRBV11-2 to TRBJ1-1, with D maybe TRBD1 (5 bases). CDR1 and CDR2 from the germline V gene are SGHAT and FQNNGV. Trimming left V 3 bases short and J 5 bases short, with 10 bases between. The CDR3 totals 13 residues. CDR3 loop: CASSFWGGTEAFF. CDR3 coding DNA: TGTGCCAGCAGCTTTTGGGGGGGAACTGAAGCTTTCTTT.

The V gene is TRBV29-1, the J gene TRBJ1-4, with D uncertain. CDR3 length: 13 amino acids. Germline V gene data show CDR1 as SQVTM and CDR2 as ANQGSEA. Deletions cut 5 bases from V and 4 bases from J, with 11 bases between. The CDR3 DNA reads TGCAGCGTTACACGGCAGGATAATGAAAAACTGTTTTTT. It codes for CSVTRQDNEKLFF. The whole variable domain, remainder taken from reference TRBV29-1 and TRBJ1-4, is SAVISQKPSRDICQRGTSLTIQCQVDSQVTMMFWYRQQPGQSLTLIATANQGSEATYESGFVIDKFPISRPNLTFSTLTVSNMSPEDSSIYLCSVTRQDNEKLFFGSGTQLSVL.

The chain couples TRBV5-1 to TRBJ2-1; 7 bases are a match to TRBD1. Per germline, CDR1 SGHRS and CDR2 YFSETQ. The CDR3 length is 13 residues. With V trimmed by 3 bases and J by 7 bases, 4 bases remained unmatched. CDR3 bases: TGCGCCAGCAGCTATGGGACAGCTAATGAGCAGTTCTTC. Its translation: CASSYGTANEQFF. Full variable domain (missing parts from reference TRBV5-1 and TRBJ2-1): KAGVTQTPRYLIKTRGQQVTLSCSPISGHRSVSWYQQTPGQGLQFLFEYFSETQRNKGNFPGRFSGRQFSNSRSEMNVSTLELGDSALYLCASSYGTANEQFFGPGTRLTVL.

This chain uses TRBV6-4 with TRBJ1-1, with D unclear. From germline, CDR1 is MRHNA and CDR2 SNTAGT. The V gene lost 6 bases and the J gene lost 1 base, with 9 bases spanning the gap. The CDR3 length is 13 residues. DNA of the CDR3: TGTGCCAGCAGGCTGACATCGAACACTGAAGCTTTCTTT. Its translation: CASRLTSNTEAFF.

The chain joins TRBV6-6 to TRBJ1-1; 7 bases align to TRBD1. Germline-derived CDR1 and CDR2 are MNHNY and SVGAGI (reference sequence). This CDR3 has 16 amino acids. V shed 5 bases and J 0 bases; nucleotides not matched to a gene: 9. As DNA, the CDR3 is TGTGCCAGCAGTACCCGCCGGGACAGCTTGAACACTGAAGCTTTCTTT. Translating it yields CASSTRRDSLNTEAFF.

The chain combines TRBV9 with TRBJ2-1, with 9 bases lining up with TRBD2. The CDR3 loop spans 13 amino acids. From germline, CDR1 is SGDLS and CDR2 YYNGEE. V lost 1 base and J lost 7; bases outside the gene matches: 0. The CDR3, as DNA: TGTGCCAGCAGCGTACTAGCGGGAAATGAGCAGTTCTTC. Translating gives CASSVLAGNEQFF.

The rearrangement joins TRBV28 to TRBJ2-2, with 9 bases fitting TRBD1. The V gene end was trimmed by 7 bases and the J gene end by 1 base; junction bases not matched to a gene: 4. Germline CDR1 and CDR2: MDHEN and SYDVKM. CDR3 size: 15 residues. CDR3 protein: CASNRQGVNTGELFF. As DNA, the CDR3 is TGTGCCAGCAACAGACAGGGGGTGAACACCGGGGAGCTGTTTTTT.

The rearrangement uses TRBV4-3 and TRBJ2-6; 9 bases are a match to TRBD1. The length of the CDR3 is 22 residues. J was trimmed by 0 bases and V by 1 base; bases with no gene match: 16. Germline assignment: CDR1 LGHNA and CDR2 YSLEER. CDR3 loop: CASSQGDGTGNFWGSGANVLTF. CDR3 nucleotide sequence: TGCGCCAGCAGCCAAGGAGACGGGACAGGGAATTTCTGGGGCTCTGGGGCCAACGTCCTGACTTTC.

This clone was detected only once. The chain joins TRBV27 to TRBJ2-7, with D possibly being TRBD2 (5 bases). CDR1 is MNHEY, CDR2 SMNVEV, per germline (reference sequence). Trimming cost V 6 bases and J 3 bases, with 15 bases left between them. CDR3 length: 14 residues. The CDR3 coding sequence is TGTGCCAGCAGAGAGGGCTCGCCCTACTACGAGCAGTACTTC. Translating it yields CASREGSPYYEQYF.

The J gene is TRBJ2-1, the V gene TRBV14; the match to TRBD2 covers 9 bases. This CDR3 has 17 amino acids. After removal of 2 bases from V and 7 bases from J, the junction contained 12 bases not matched to a gene. Looked up from germline, CDR1 is SGHDN and CDR2 is FVKESK. The CDR3 is CASSQFTSGPLRNEQFF. The CDR3 region has the DNA TGTGCCAGCAGCCAATTTACTAGCGGGCCCCTTAGAAATGAGCAGTTCTTC.

A few counts support this clone. V usage is TRBV30 and J usage is TRBJ2-1; D is possibly TRBD2 (5 bases). This CDR3 contains 12 residues. Germline V gene data show CDR1 as GTSNPN and CDR2 as SVGIG (reference sequence). V shed 1 base and J shed 8 bases, with 9 bases lying between them. CDR3 DNA sequence: TGTGCCTGGAGTGGAGGGTCCCATGAGCAGTTCTTC. This sequence encodes CAWSGGSHEQFF.

The CDR3 region has the DNA TGTGCCAGCAGTTACAGTATGAACACTGAAGCTTTCTTT. This encodes CASSYSMNTEAFF. This rearrangement joins TRBV2 to TRBJ1-1; D unresolved. The CDR3 consists of 13 residues. In germline, CDR1 is SNHLY, CDR2 FYNNEI. V was cut by 5 bases and J by 0 bases, with 7 bases left in between.